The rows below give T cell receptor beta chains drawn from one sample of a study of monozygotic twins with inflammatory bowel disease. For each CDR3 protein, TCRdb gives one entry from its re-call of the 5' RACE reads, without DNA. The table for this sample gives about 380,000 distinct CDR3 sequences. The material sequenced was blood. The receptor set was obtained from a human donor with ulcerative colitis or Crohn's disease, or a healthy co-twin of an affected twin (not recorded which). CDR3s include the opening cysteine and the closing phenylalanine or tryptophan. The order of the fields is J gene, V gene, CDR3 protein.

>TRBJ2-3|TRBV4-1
CASSPREGATDTQYF
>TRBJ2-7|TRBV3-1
CASSVGAIQYF
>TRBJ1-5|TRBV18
CASSPEVDQPQHF
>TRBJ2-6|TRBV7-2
CASSLSTAWANVLTF
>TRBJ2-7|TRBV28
CASSSVGQSSYEQYF
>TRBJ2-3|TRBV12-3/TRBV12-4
CASGTTSGLTDTQYF
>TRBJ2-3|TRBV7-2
CASSLAATHDTDTQYF
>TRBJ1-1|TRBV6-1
CASRVAEFSEAFF
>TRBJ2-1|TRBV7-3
CASSEQGSSYNEQFF
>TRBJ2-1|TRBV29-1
CSVEDSRGGILNEQFF
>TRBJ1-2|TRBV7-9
CASSLPSENYGYTF
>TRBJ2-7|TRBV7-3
CASSLNGGVYEQYF
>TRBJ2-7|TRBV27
CASLSWTGDSEQYF
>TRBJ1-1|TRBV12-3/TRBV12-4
CASSLIAAGRDEAFF
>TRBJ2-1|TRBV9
CASSVEGLAGFNEQFF
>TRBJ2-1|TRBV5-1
CASSLSRGDYNEQFF
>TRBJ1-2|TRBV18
CASSPTTGGRDGYTF
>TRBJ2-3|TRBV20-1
CSARDGKGTDTQYF
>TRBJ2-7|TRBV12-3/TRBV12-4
CASTLGPIGYEQYF
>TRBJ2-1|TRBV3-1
CASSHQTPIEQFF
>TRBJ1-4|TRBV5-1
CGSSRRAWDEKLFF
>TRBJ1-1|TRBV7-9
CASSLGSGNEAFF
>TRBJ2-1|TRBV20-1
CSARSQGRWNEQFF
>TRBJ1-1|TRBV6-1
CASRDYSLNTEAFF
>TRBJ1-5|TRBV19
CASDPFYGNQPQHF
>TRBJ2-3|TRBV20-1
CSAHRGLEDTQYF
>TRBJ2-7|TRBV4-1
CASSQGGGYEQYF